This TCR beta chain appears in the sequencing data of a study of radiation and T cells in renal cell carcinoma. This CDR3 has 14 amino acids. The germline V gene encodes CDR1 MNHEY and CDR2 SVGAGI. V lost 5 bases and J 4 bases, leaving 15 bases between the germline ends. Assay: immunoSEQ multiplex PCR; the TCRdb copy retains only in-frame clones and omits some. The sample gives 150,000 or so clones, 88% of which show up once; over 9% is in the top ten. Time point specified: blood 4 weeks post-SBRT, at nephrectomy. Treatment here: 15 Gy SBRT to primary tumor, nephrectomy 4 weeks later. Nephrectomy followed 15 Gy stereotactic body radiation by 4 weeks.

The chain carries TRBV6-5 and TRBJ2-7; no definite D call. The material was blood, obtained from a patient whose treatment included radiotherapy and nephrectomy. The clonotype was recovered from a woman aged 45-65 years with renal cell carcinoma. The CDR3 DNA is TGTGCCAGCAGTGCGCGAACCTTATTTTACGAGCAGTACTTC. This sequence encodes CASSARTLFYEQYF.